This T cell receptor beta chain was captured by sequencing in a study of T cell repertoires in cytomegalovirus infection. This clonotype was recorded at least ten times. Its matching antigen is unknown. TCRdb reprocessed the reads with MiXCR, giving one entry per CDR3 protein. The sample has around 300,000 distinct CDR3 sequences, approximately 22% seen once. CDR1 is SGHTA, CDR2 FQGNSA, per germline. The CDR3 spans 14 residues. The V end was cut by 2 bases, the J end by 7 bases, with 9 bases between. This chain uses TRBV7-2 with TRBJ1-6, with D uncertain. The sample consisted of cultured PBMCs, taken from culture after CMV antigen stimulation. The TCR was taken from a human donor in good health (CMV status not recorded). Some clones in this sample may be carry-over from other donors' samples. This CDR3 is CASSLPQRNSPLHF. DNA for the CDR3: TGTGCCAGCAGCTTACCTCAGAGAAATTCACCCCTCCACTTT.